This T cell receptor beta chain appears in the sequencing data of a study of breast tumors, draining lymph nodes, adjacent tissues. This clonotype was seen repeatedly, ten times or more. Its antigen is still unknown. Breast cancer patients provided tissue from their axillary draining lymph nodes. Study conclusions and caveats: Compared with lymph nodes, tumors were less diverse; compared with nontumor tissue, more. The lymph node origin of tumor T cells was framed as consistent with a hypothesis, not demonstrated. Most tumor T cells seemingly derive from lymph node, then expand in tumor. Tumor and nontumor repertoires were significantly more similar in luminal-like than in basal-like breast cancer.

TCRdb passed the multiplex PCR reads through MiXCR, listing each CDR3 protein once. The data hold 130,000 or so distinct CDR3 sequences, with about 20% observed a single time. Germline V gives CDR1 LNHDA, CDR2 SQIVND (reference sequence). J lost 3 bases, V lost 5 bases, and 10 bases had no gene match. The CDR3 runs to 16 residues. Sequencing input: axillary lymph node tissue. The chain couples TRBV19 to TRBJ2-1; 7 bases align to TRBD2. This receptor was identified in a female donor with breast cancer. Some clones in this sample may be carry-over from other donors' samples. In DNA, the CDR3 is TGTGCCAGTAGTCCAAGTCCGGGCGGGGGCTACAATGAGCAGTTCTTC. It yields the protein CASSPSPGGGYNEQFF.